This TCR beta chain derives from a study of blood T cell repertoires in COVID-19. Generated by immunoSEQ multiplex PCR, the TCRdb table keeps only in-frame clones and is missing some. The table includes 150,000 or so clones, 65% to 85% detected once. After removal of 4 bases from V and 0 bases from J, the junction contained 14 bases not matched to a gene. This CDR3 contains 19 residues. Germline lookup yields CDR1 SGHNT and CDR2 YYREEE (reference sequence). Sample: PBMCs or T cells enriched from blood (not recorded which). The V and J genes are TRBV5-4 and TRBJ1-3; TRBD1 agrees at 9 bases. This clonotype was obtained from a woman in her 50s in a cohort exposed to, infected with or recovered from COVID-19 (not recorded which). The CDR3 region is CASSRGQGLQDGSGNTIYF. Here the CDR3 DNA reads TGTGCCAGCAGCCGGGGACAGGGACTTCAGGATGGCTCTGGAAACACCATATATTTT.